These 21 T cell receptor beta chains were all obtained from the same sample, sequenced in a study of spatial heterogeneity in lung cancer. Sample time point: blood at routine non-recurrence follow-up after resection. TCRdb processed the 5' RACE reads anew with MiXCR; each CDR3 protein has one entry. The sample includes 8,500 to 14,000 distinct CDR3 sequences, roughly a tenth of them seen just once. This specimen consisted of PBMCs, obtained at follow-up. Source of these receptors: a female donor with early-stage non-small cell lung cancer.

By share, this clonotype counts as hyperexpanded. This chain's CDR3 is CASSLNPAGVTDTQYF. The CDR3 DNA sequence: TGTGCCAGCAGTTTAAACCCAGCGGGGGTCACAGATACGCAGTATTTT. The chain combines TRBV27 with TRBJ2-3; 8 nucleotides match TRBD2. V gave up 2 bases and J gave up 2 bases; unmatched junction bases: 6. This CDR3 spans 16 amino acids. Germline CDR1 and CDR2: MNHEY and SMNVEV (reference sequence).

This clonotype was observed at least ten times. The V call is TRBV27, the J call TRBJ2-7, with a possible D match to TRBD1 (5 bases). The CDR3 totals 12 residues. Deletions cut 5 bases from V and 5 bases from J, with 10 bases between. From germline, CDR1 is MNHEY and CDR2 SMNVEV (reference sequence). CDR3 region: CASSKIRDEQYF. CDR3 bases: TGTGCCAGCAGTAAGATCAGGGACGAGCAGTACTTC.

This clonotype has ten or more counts. CDR3 nucleotides: TGTGCCAGCATAGGGACGGACACCTCGAACACTGAAGCTTTCTTT. This encodes CASIGTDTSNTEAFF. V is TRBV7-9 and J is TRBJ1-1; weak D call: TRBD1 (5 bases). Trimming stripped 7 bases from V and 1 base from J, with 16 bases between. This CDR3 comprises 15 residues. Germline values: CDR1 SEHNR, CDR2 FQNEAQ (reference sequence).

This clonotype occurred many times. V and J are TRBV7-2 and TRBJ2-1; D gene unclear. Per the germline V gene, CDR1 is SGHTA and CDR2 is FQGNSA. The CDR3 is 13 amino acids. V lost 0 bases and J 9 bases, leaving 9 bases between the germline ends. The CDR3 loop reads CASSLAKSSEQFF. In nucleotides, the CDR3 is TGTGCCAGCAGCTTAGCAAAATCAAGTGAGCAGTTCTTC.

The table lists this clonotype with many counts. The chain combines TRBV28 with TRBJ2-7, with 8 nucleotides matching TRBD1. The ends lost 4 bases at V and 3 bases at J; junction bases unmatched: 5. There are 14 residues in the CDR3. The germline V gene encodes CDR1 MDHEN and CDR2 SYDVKM. Here the CDR3 reads CASSSWTGYYEQYF. In nucleotides, the CDR3 is TGTGCCAGCAGTTCCTGGACAGGGTACTACGAGCAGTACTTC. The entire variable domain, with the rest obtained from reference TRBV28 and TRBJ2-7, is as follows: DVKVTQSSRYLVKRTGEKVFLECVQDMDHENMFWYRQDPGLGLRLIYFSYDVKMKEKGDIPEGYSVSREKKERFSLILESASTNQTSMYLCASSSWTGYYEQYFGPGTRLTVT.

This clonotype has just a few counts. Germline is not matched at one junction end, which may reflect a read error. The chain couples TRBV29-1 to TRBJ1-2, with 7 bases aligning to TRBD1. This CDR3 contains 10 residues. Germline CDR1 and CDR2: SQVTM and ANQGSEA. Here the CDR3 DNA reads TGCAGCGTCCTTATTGGACAGGCATCCTTC. Translating it yields CSVLIGQASF.

At least ten counts were recorded for this clonotype. The rearrangement joins TRBV20-1 to TRBJ2-3, with 10 bases lining up with TRBD2. Germline V gene lookup returns CDR1 DFQATT and CDR2 SNEGSKA (reference sequence). This CDR3 contains 15 residues. The V segment lost 0 bases and the J segment 5 bases; nucleotides outside the gene matches: 5. The CDR3 DNA is TGCAGTGCTAGAGATTGGGCTAGCGGGGGAGATACGCAGTATTTT. It specifies CSARDWASGGDTQYF.

The chain links TRBV28 to TRBJ2-7; 8 bases agree with TRBD1. Germline V gene lookup returns CDR1 MDHEN and CDR2 SYDVKM. This CDR3 contains 14 residues. Trimming at V came to 6 bases and at J to 2 bases, leaving 6 bases not matched to a gene. CDR3 protein: CASSRGPRPYEQYF. The DNA for the CDR3 is TGTGCCAGCAGCAGGGGGCCTCGACCCTACGAGCAGTACTTC.

This clonotype has a count of ten or more. The genes are TRBV7-9 and TRBJ1-4; D call uncertain. The length of the CDR3 is 15 residues. Germline CDR1 is SEHNR and CDR2 is FQNEAQ (reference sequence). V dropped 4 bases and J dropped 3 bases, with 12 bases sitting between them. The CDR3 here is CASSSTKDSNEKLFF. The CDR3 DNA is TGTGCCAGCAGCTCAACCAAGGACTCTAATGAAAAACTGTTTTTT.

This clonotype was found many times. V and J are TRBV21-1 and TRBJ2-1; TRBD1, the table's D call, was not compared with the DNA. TRBV21-1 is a pseudogene segment. The CDR3 spans 17 residues. CDR3 DNA sequence: TGTGCCAGCAGCAAAGCTAATTGGGGCCTCTCCTACAATGAGCAGTTCTTC. This gives the protein CASSKANWGLSYNEQFF.

This clonotype was observed many times. The chain couples TRBV21-1 to TRBJ2-7; the DNA was not used to check the table's D call, TRBD1. TRBV21-1 is listed as a pseudogene. This CDR3 is 17 amino acids long. CDR3 in amino acids: CASSKTVTDRGLYEQYF. CDR3 nucleotides: TGTGCCAGCAGCAAAACGGTCACCGACAGGGGGCTCTACGAGCAGTACTTC.

This clonotype was recorded many times. V usage is TRBV11-2 and J usage is TRBJ2-5, with a possible D match to TRBD2 (5 bases). This CDR3 has 14 residues. Trimming left V 1 base short and J 2 bases short, with 8 bases between. The V gene's germline CDR1 is SGHAT and CDR2 FQNNGV. CDR3 DNA sequence: TGTGCCAGCAGCTTAGGGACGGGGCAAGAGACCCAGTACTTC. It is translated as CASSLGTGQETQYF.

There are many counts of this clonotype. The CDR3 sequence: CASSYHSGTALDIQYF. CDR3 coding DNA: TGTGCCAGCAGTTATCATTCCGGGACTGCTCTTGACATTCAGTACTTC. The gene calls are TRBV6-2 or TRBV6-3 and TRBJ2-4, with TRBD2 as a possible D gene (6 bases). This CDR3 is 16 amino acids long. V was cut by 3 bases and J by 8 bases, with 20 bases left in between. Germline V CDR1 and CDR2: MNHEY, SVGEGT.

Judged by abundance, this clonotype is medium-sized. The rearrangement links TRBV29-1 to TRBJ2-1; D uncertain. Germline V gene data show CDR1 as SQVTM and CDR2 as ANQGSEA. The CDR3 has 13 residues. The CDR3 loop reads CSGLRPSYNEQFF. For the CDR3, the DNA is TGCAGTGGCCTCAGGCCCTCCTACAATGAGCAGTTCTTC.

This clonotype was observed many times. The chain combines TRBV24-1 with TRBJ2-5; D is unresolved. From germline, CDR1 is KGHDR and CDR2 SFDVKD. The CDR3 loop spans 16 amino acids. V was trimmed by 2 bases and J by 5 bases, leaving 17 bases between them. CDR3: CATSDSSSREVETQYF. The CDR3 DNA is TGTGCCACCAGTGATTCGTCCTCGAGAGAAGTGGAGACCCAGTACTTC.

This clonotype was recorded many times. V usage is TRBV10-1 and J usage is TRBJ1-1; TRBD1 agrees at 7 bases. V gave up 4 bases and J gave up 1 base; unmatched junction bases: 0. The CDR3 contains 13 residues. Germline V lookup: CDR1 WNHNN, CDR2 SYGVQD (reference sequence). The CDR3 region is CASSGQGNTEAFF. CDR3 sequence (DNA): TGCGCCAGCAGTGGACAGGGGAACACTGAAGCTTTCTTT.

This clonotype was counted many times. The chain uses TRBV19 and TRBJ2-1; D may correspond to TRBD1 or TRBD2 (6 bases each). Germline V gene sequence: CDR1 LNHDA, CDR2 SQIVND (reference sequence). Between the trimmed V and J ends, which lost 1 base and 1 base, there was a span of 11 bases. There are 16 residues in the CDR3. The CDR3 coding sequence is TGTGCCAGTAGTATAGCTGGGGGGCAGTCCTACAATGAGCAGTTCTTC. This codes for CASSIAGGQSYNEQFF.

This clonotype was counted at least ten times. V is TRBV7-2 and J is TRBJ2-5, with D perhaps assigned TRBD1 or TRBD2 (5 bases each). Trimming pared 8 bases from V and 2 bases from J, leaving 12 bases between. The germline V gene has CDR1 SGHTA and CDR2 FQGNSA. The CDR3 is 13 amino acids. The CDR3 DNA reads TGTGCCAGCTCGAGGGGCAGTCAAGAGACCCAGTACTTC. Its protein is CASSRGSQETQYF.

In its sample, this clonotype was seen a few times. The J gene is TRBJ2-5, the V gene TRBV6-6; no clear D gene. This CDR3 spans 13 amino acids. Between the trimmed V and J ends, which lost 10 bases and 5 bases, there was a span of 17 bases. CDR1 is MNHNY and CDR2 is SVGAGI in the germline V gene (reference sequence). The CDR3 DNA sequence: TGTGCCAACACCCCCCCCGGGTCCGAGACCCAGTACTTC. Translated: CANTPPGSETQYF.

There are a few counts of this clonotype. For the CDR3, the DNA is TGTGCCAGCAGCTTAGATCATACGTGGTTGGGGGAGACCCAGTACTTC. Translation: CASSLDHTWLGETQYF. V and J are TRBV11-2 and TRBJ2-5, with unresolved D. This CDR3 comprises 16 residues. The V and J ends lost 0 bases and 5 bases respectively, with 16 bases between them. The V gene's germline CDR1 is SGHAT and CDR2 FQNNGV.

This clonotype was detected ten times or more. The chain has TRBV10-3 and TRBJ2-3; TRBD2 might be the D (6 bases). V lost 2 bases, J lost 2 bases, and 11 bases lay in between. The CDR3 runs to 15 residues. From germline, CDR1 is ENHRY and CDR2 SYGVKD. The CDR3 DNA reads TGTGCCATCAGTGAGACGGGGGACCTCACAGATACGCAGTATTTT. Encoded protein: CAISETGDLTDTQYF.